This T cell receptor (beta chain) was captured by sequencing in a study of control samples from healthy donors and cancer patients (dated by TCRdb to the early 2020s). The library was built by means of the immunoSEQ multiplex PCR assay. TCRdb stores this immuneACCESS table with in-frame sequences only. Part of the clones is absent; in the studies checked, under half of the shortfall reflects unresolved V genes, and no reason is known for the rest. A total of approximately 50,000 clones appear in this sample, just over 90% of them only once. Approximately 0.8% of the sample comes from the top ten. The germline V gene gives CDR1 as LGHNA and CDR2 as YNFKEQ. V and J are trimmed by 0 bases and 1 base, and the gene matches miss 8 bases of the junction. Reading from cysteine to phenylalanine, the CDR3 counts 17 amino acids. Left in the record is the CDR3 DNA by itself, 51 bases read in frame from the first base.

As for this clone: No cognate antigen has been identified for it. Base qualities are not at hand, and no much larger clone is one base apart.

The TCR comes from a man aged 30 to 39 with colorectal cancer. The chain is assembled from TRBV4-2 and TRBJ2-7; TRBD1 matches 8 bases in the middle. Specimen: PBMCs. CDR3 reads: CASSQDQRTGLSYEQYF. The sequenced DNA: TGTGCCAGCAGCCAAGATCAAAGGACAGGGCTTTCCTACGAGCAGTACTTC.